This T cell receptor beta chain was documented in a study of vaccination effects on CD4 cells after COVID-19. As for this clone: Its specificity is not known.

Viral peptide pool expansion of antigen-specific CD4+ T cells preceded sequencing in the ViraFEST assay. It was after approximately 11 days of culture that CD4+ T cells were isolated. The person had a PCR-confirmed SARS-CoV-2 infection during March to December 2020. Participants completed two doses of the BNT162b2 or mRNA-1273 vaccine. The data were produced by immunoSEQ multiplex PCR, yet TCRdb's version contains in-frame clones alone and is incomplete. Of fewer than 15,000 clones in the sample, over 60% were seen once. The specimen comprised CD4+ T cells from PBMCs cultured with HCoV-NL63 spike peptides, sampled after COVID-19 vaccination. This clonotype was obtained from a human donor who had a prior SARS-CoV-2 infection.

CDR3 protein: CASSFLAGGNTDTQYF. The CDR3, as DNA: TGTGCCAGCAGCTTCCTAGCGGGGGGGAACACAGATACGCAGTATTTT. The chain carries TRBV9 and TRBJ2-3, with TRBD2 matching 12 bases. The CDR3 length is 16 residues. V was pared by 4 bases and J by 2 bases, with 5 bases of the junction left unmatched. The V gene's germline CDR1 is SGDLS and CDR2 YYNGEE.